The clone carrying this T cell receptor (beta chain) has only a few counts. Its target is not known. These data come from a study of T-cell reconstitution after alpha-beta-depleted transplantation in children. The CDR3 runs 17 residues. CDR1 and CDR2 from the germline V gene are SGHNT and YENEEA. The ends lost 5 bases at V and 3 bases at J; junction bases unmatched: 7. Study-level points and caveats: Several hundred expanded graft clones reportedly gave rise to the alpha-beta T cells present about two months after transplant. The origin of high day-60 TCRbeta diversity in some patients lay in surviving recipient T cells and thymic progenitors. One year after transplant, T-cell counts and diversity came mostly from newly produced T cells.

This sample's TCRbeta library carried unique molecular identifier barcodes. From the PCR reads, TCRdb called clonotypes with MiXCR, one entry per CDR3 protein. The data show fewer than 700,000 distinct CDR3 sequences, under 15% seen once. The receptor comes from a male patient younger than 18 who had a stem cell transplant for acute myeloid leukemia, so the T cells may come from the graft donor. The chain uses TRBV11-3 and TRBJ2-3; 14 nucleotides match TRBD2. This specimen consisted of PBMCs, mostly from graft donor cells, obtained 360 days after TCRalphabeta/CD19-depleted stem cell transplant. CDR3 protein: CASSQGLAGVGTDTQYF. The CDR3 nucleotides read TGTGCCAGCAGCCAGGGACTAGCGGGAGTTGGAACAGATACGCAGTATTTT.